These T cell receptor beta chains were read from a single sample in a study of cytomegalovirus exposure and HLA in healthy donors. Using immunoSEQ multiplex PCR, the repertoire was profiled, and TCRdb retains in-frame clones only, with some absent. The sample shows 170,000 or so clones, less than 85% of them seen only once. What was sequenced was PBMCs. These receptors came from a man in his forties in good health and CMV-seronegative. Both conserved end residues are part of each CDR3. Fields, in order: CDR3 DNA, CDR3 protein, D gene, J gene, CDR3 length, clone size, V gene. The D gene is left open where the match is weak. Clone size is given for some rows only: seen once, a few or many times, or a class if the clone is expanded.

DNA: TGTGCCAGCAGTGCCACCCTGGGAGAGGACTGGAGCACTGAAGCTTTCTTT
CDR3: CASSATLGEDWSTEAFF
D: NA
J: TRBJ1-1
length: 17
size: NA
V: TRBV27

DNA: TGTGCCAGCAGCTTAGAAGGAGGTAGCGTGGCCCAGTACTTC
CDR3: CASSLEGGSVAQYF
D: NA
J: TRBJ2-5
length: 14
size: NA
V: TRBV7-9

DNA: TGCGCCAGCAGCCAACTAACTAGCGGGAGTTACGAGCAGTACTTC
CDR3: CASSQLTSGSYEQYF
D: TRBD2
J: TRBJ2-7
length: 15
size: NA
V: TRBV4-3

DNA: TGTGCCAACGACAGGGGGCCTGAAGCTTTCTTT
CDR3: CANDRGPEAFF
D: TRBD1
J: TRBJ1-1
length: 11
size: NA
V: TRBV7-9

DNA: TGTGCCAGCAGCGTAGATCCGGGCTGGACTAGCGGGGGGTCCACGAATGAGCAGTTCTTC
CDR3: CASSVDPGWTSGGSTNEQFF
D: TRBD2
J: TRBJ2-1
length: 20
size: NA
V: TRBV9

DNA: TGTGCCAGTAGTAAGCGGGGGTGGGACCAGCCCCAGCATTTT
CDR3: CASSKRGWDQPQHF
D: NA
J: TRBJ1-5
length: 14
size: NA
V: TRBV19

DNA: TGTGCCAGCAGTTCGAACAACTACGAGCAGTACTTC
CDR3: CASSSNNYEQYF
D: NA
J: TRBJ2-7
length: 12
size: NA
V: TRBV6-5

DNA: TGTGCCAGCAGTGATCGAGGGGGAATCGGGGAGACCCAGTACTTC
CDR3: CASSDRGGIGETQYF
D: NA
J: TRBJ2-5
length: 15
size: NA
V: TRBV2

DNA: TGTGCCAGCAGTTACTCCACAGGGATCTACGAGCAGTACTTC
CDR3: CASSYSTGIYEQYF
D: NA
J: TRBJ2-7
length: 14
size: once
V: TRBV6-5

DNA: TGCGCCAGCAGCTTCAGCGGTCTTAATGAAAAACTGTTTTTT
CDR3: CASSFSGLNEKLFF
D: NA
J: TRBJ1-4
length: 14
size: NA
V: TRBV5-1

DNA: TGTGCCAGCAGCTTAGGGACAGGGGGACACTACGAGCAGTACTTC
CDR3: CASSLGTGGHYEQYF
D: TRBD1
J: TRBJ2-7
length: 15
size: NA
V: TRBV11-3

DNA: TGCAGCGTGCGAGGGGGCGCGGGCACAGATACGCAGTATTTT
CDR3: CSVRGGAGTDTQYF
D: TRBD1
J: TRBJ2-3
length: 14
size: NA
V: TRBV29-1

DNA: TGTGCCACCAGCAGAGATTCGGGAGGGGTTCATACGCAGTATTTT
CDR3: CATSRDSGGVHTQYF
D: TRBD2
J: TRBJ2-3
length: 15
size: NA
V: TRBV15

DNA: TGTGCCAGCATGCGACTAGCGGGAGGACCGGTAATCGAGCAGTACTTC
CDR3: CASMRLAGGPVIEQYF
D: TRBD2
J: TRBJ2-7
length: 16
size: NA
V: TRBV2

DNA: TGCGCCAGCAGCCAAGAGCGGTACTATCAGCCCCAGCATTTT
CDR3: CASSQERYYQPQHF
D: NA
J: TRBJ1-5
length: 14
size: NA
V: TRBV4-3

DNA: TGTGCCAGCAGCCCTACAGGGGAGGTATCTAATGAAAAACTGTTTTTT
CDR3: CASSPTGEVSNEKLFF
D: TRBD1
J: TRBJ1-4
length: 16
size: NA
V: TRBV7-2

DNA: TGTGCCAGCAGCTTAGTTTCTGGACAGGGGAAAGTTTACGAGCAGTACTTC
CDR3: CASSLVSGQGKVYEQYF
D: TRBD1
J: TRBJ2-7
length: 17
size: few
V: TRBV7-9

DNA: TGTGCCAGCAGTTTAAGCCCGGGGGGAGGCTATGGCTACACCTTC
CDR3: CASSLSPGGGYGYTF
D: NA
J: TRBJ1-2
length: 15
size: NA
V: TRBV27

DNA: TGCGCCAGCAGCTCAATCGGTCGGGACAGCAACAATGAGCAGTTCTTC
CDR3: CASSSIGRDSNNEQFF
D: TRBD1
J: TRBJ2-1
length: 16
size: NA
V: TRBV4-3

DNA: TGTGCCAGCAGCTTCCTCGCGGTGATCTCCTACGAGCAGTACTTC
CDR3: CASSFLAVISYEQYF
D: NA
J: TRBJ2-7
length: 15
size: NA
V: TRBV7-2

DNA: TGTGCCAGTACCCCGACGGACAGAAGGAACTATGGCTACACCTTC
CDR3: CASTPTDRRNYGYTF
D: NA
J: TRBJ1-2
length: 15
size: NA
V: TRBV19

DNA: TGTGCCAGTAGTACCCTAGCGGGAGTTGGGGAGACCCAGTACTTC
CDR3: CASSTLAGVGETQYF
D: TRBD2
J: TRBJ2-5
length: 15
size: NA
V: TRBV19

DNA: TGTGCCAGCAGGCCGGGACTTCCACCCACCGGGGAGCTGTTTTTT
CDR3: CASRPGLPPTGELFF
D: NA
J: TRBJ2-2
length: 15
size: few
V: TRBV27

DNA: TGTGCCAGTAGTATAGAGGGGACAGGCGTCTACGAGCAGTACTTC
CDR3: CASSIEGTGVYEQYF
D: TRBD1
J: TRBJ2-7
length: 15
size: NA
V: TRBV19

DNA: TGCAGCGTCACCCGGTGGGGACAGATTCAAGAGACCCAGTACTTC
CDR3: CSVTRWGQIQETQYF
D: TRBD1
J: TRBJ2-5
length: 15
size: NA
V: TRBV29-1

DNA: TGTGCCTACTCCCGGGACAGGGATCGGTATGGCTACACCTTC
CDR3: CAYSRDRDRYGYTF
D: TRBD1
J: TRBJ1-2
length: 14
size: few
V: TRBV30

DNA: TGTGCCAGCCACCCGCCAGGGACGAACACCGGGGAGCTGTTTTTT
CDR3: CASHPPGTNTGELFF
D: NA
J: TRBJ2-2
length: 15
size: NA
V: TRBV5-6

DNA: TGTGCCAGCAGTTTAGACCCCAGAGGGGAGCAGTACTTC
CDR3: CASSLDPRGEQYF
D: NA
J: TRBJ2-7
length: 13
size: NA
V: TRBV27

DNA: TGTGCCTGCCGGGATACGGGTAATGAAAAACTGTTTTTT
CDR3: CACRDTGNEKLFF
D: NA
J: TRBJ1-4
length: 13
size: NA
V: TRBV30

DNA: TGTGCCAGCAGCCCCCTACCGGGACTAGCGGGAGAGAATGAGCAGTTCTTC
CDR3: CASSPLPGLAGENEQFF
D: TRBD2
J: TRBJ2-1
length: 17
size: NA
V: TRBV7-2

DNA: TGTGCCAGCAGCCAAGATGGTCCAGGGGAAACTGAAGCTTTCTTT
CDR3: CASSQDGPGETEAFF
D: NA
J: TRBJ1-1
length: 15
size: NA
V: TRBV14

DNA: TGTGCCTCCTCGGTACAGACTAATGAAAAACTGTTTTTT
CDR3: CASSVQTNEKLFF
D: NA
J: TRBJ1-4
length: 13
size: NA
V: TRBV7-9

DNA: TGTGCCAGCAGTGAAGGCCAGGGGGCAAAGTACTTC
CDR3: CASSEGQGAKYF
D: TRBD1
J: TRBJ2-7
length: 12
size: once
V: TRBV2

DNA: TGTGCCAGCAGTCCTTTCTCGGGACAAACCTCTGGGGCCAACGTCCTGACTTTC
CDR3: CASSPFSGQTSGANVLTF
D: NA
J: TRBJ2-6
length: 18
size: NA
V: TRBV27

DNA: TGTGCCAGCATTAGGGGGGGCCTCGCGAACACCGGGGAGCTGTTTTTT
CDR3: CASIRGGLANTGELFF
D: NA
J: TRBJ2-2
length: 16
size: few
V: TRBV7-9

DNA: TGCGCCAGCAGCCTAGCAACCTACAATGAGCAGTTCTTC
CDR3: CASSLATYNEQFF
D: NA
J: TRBJ2-1
length: 13
size: NA
V: TRBV4-3

DNA: TGCGCCAGCAGCCAAGGACAGGCGGGCGAGCAGTACTTC
CDR3: CASSQGQAGEQYF
D: NA
J: TRBJ2-7
length: 13
size: NA
V: TRBV4-3

DNA: TGTGCCAGTAGTGACGGACAGGTGAACACTGAAGCTTTCTTT
CDR3: CASSDGQVNTEAFF
D: TRBD1
J: TRBJ1-1
length: 14
size: NA
V: TRBV19

DNA: TGTGCCAGCAGCTCGGGACAACTCCAAGAGACCCAGTACTTC
CDR3: CASSSGQLQETQYF
D: NA
J: TRBJ2-5
length: 14
size: NA
V: TRBV5-8

DNA: TGTGCCAGCAGCTTAGCCCGGACCCTGGGGCAGGGGAGTATGACCCAGTACTTC
CDR3: CASSLARTLGQGSMTQYF
D: NA
J: TRBJ2-5
length: 18
size: NA
V: TRBV7-2

DNA: TGTGCCACCAGCAGAGCTTTGCACGGGAACGGGGAGCTGTTTTTT
CDR3: CATSRALHGNGELFF
D: NA
J: TRBJ2-2
length: 15
size: few
V: TRBV15

DNA: TGTGCCAGCAGCCGGGACAGAGATCAGCCCCAGCATTTT
CDR3: CASSRDRDQPQHF
D: TRBD1
J: TRBJ1-5
length: 13
size: NA
V: TRBV6-4

DNA: TGCGCCAGCAGCCTCCAGGGGGCGAGCACAGATACGCAGTATTTT
CDR3: CASSLQGASTDTQYF
D: TRBD1
J: TRBJ2-3
length: 15
size: NA
V: TRBV5-1

DNA: TGTGCCAGCAACCGGGACAGGGACCACGAGCAGTACTTC
CDR3: CASNRDRDHEQYF
D: TRBD1
J: TRBJ2-7
length: 13
size: NA
V: TRBV2